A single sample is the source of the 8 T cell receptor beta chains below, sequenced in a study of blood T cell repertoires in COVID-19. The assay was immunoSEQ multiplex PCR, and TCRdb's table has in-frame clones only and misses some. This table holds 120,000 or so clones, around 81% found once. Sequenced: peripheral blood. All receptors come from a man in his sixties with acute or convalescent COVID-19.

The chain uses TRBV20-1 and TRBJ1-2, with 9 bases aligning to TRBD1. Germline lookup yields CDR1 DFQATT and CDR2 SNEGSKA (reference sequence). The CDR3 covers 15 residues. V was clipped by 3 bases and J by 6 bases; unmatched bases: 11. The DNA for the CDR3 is TGCAGTGCTAGTCTCCCGGGGACAGGGTATAATGGCTACACCTTC. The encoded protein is CSASLPGTGYNGYTF.

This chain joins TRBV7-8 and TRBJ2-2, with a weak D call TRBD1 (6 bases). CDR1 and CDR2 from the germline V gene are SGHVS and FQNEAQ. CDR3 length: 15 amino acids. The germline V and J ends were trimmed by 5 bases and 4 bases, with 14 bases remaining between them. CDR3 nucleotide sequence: TGTGCCAGCAGCGCTCGACAGGCCGGCACCGGGGAGCTGTTTTTT. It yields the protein CASSARQAGTGELFF.

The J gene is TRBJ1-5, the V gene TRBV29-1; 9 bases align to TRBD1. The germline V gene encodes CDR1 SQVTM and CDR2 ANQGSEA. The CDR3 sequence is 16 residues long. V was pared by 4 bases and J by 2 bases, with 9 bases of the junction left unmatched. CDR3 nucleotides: TGCAGCGTTGGCGGGGGACAGGGAGGGGGCAATCAGCCCCAGCATTTT. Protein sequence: CSVGGGQGGGNQPQHF.

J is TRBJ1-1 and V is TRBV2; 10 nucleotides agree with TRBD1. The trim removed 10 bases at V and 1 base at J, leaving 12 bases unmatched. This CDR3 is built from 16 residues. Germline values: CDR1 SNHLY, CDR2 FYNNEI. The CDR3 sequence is CANKGQGGLGNTEAFF. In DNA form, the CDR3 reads TGTGCCAACAAAGGACAGGGGGGGTTAGGGAACACTGAAGCTTTCTTT.

The CDR3 region has the DNA TGTGCCAGCATCCCACGGGCGGGGGGGCTTGTTGGCTACACCTTC. This codes for CASIPRAGGLVGYTF. The chain recombines TRBV6-5 with TRBJ1-2, with D possibly matching TRBD1 (6 bases). Germline CDR1 and CDR2: MNHEY and SVGAGI. There are 15 residues in the CDR3. Between the trimmed V and J ends, which lost 7 bases and 7 bases, there was a span of 22 bases.

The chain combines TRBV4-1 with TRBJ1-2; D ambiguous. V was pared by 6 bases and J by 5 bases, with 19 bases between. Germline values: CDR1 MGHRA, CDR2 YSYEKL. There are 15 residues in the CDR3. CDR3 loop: CASRAGGERRYGYTF. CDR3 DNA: TGCGCCAGCAGAGCCGGCGGCGAAAGGAGGTATGGCTACACCTTC.

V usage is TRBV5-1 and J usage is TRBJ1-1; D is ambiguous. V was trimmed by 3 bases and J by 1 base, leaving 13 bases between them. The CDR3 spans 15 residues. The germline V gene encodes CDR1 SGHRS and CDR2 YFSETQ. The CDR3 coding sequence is TGCGCCAGCAGCTCTTCGGGATTAACGAACACTGAAGCTTTCTTT. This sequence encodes CASSSSGLTNTEAFF.

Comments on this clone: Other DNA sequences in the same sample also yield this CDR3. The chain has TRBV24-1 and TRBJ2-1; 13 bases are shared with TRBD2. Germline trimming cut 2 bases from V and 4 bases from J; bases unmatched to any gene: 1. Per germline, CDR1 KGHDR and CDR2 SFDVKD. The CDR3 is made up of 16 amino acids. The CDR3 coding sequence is TGTGCCACCAGTGATTGGACTAGCGGGAGTTACAATGAGCAGTTCTTC. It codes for CATSDWTSGSYNEQFF.